The 8 T cell receptor beta chains below all came from one sample that was sequenced in a study of Graves' ophthalmopathy and Graves' hyperthyroidism. RNA transcripts were the source from which TCR beta CDR3 regions were amplified. HTBI primers were employed in first-round RT-PCR, then a second-round multiplex PCR followed. TCRdb fed the multiplex PCR reads into MiXCR, producing one record per CDR3 protein. The data show 600,000 to 700,000 distinct CDR3 sequences, about 38% seen once. Specimen: peripheral blood. Receptors were obtained from an adult man with Graves' ophthalmopathy.

This clonotype has a count of ten or more. The chain links TRBV7-2 to TRBJ2-5; possibly TRBD2 for D (6 bases). The CDR3 has 16 residues. Trimming left V 4 bases short and J 5 bases short, with 20 bases between. CDR1 and CDR2 from the germline V gene are SGHTA and FQGNSA. The CDR3 sequence: CASSSGWGDPGETQYF. CDR3 nucleotides: TGTGCCAGCAGCTCGGGGTGGGGGGACCCCGGGGAGACCCAGTACTTC.

The chain combines TRBV14 with TRBJ2-7; no reliable D call. Germline assignment: CDR1 SGHDN and CDR2 FVKESK. The CDR3 is made up of 13 amino acids. The CDR3 DNA reads as TGTGCTAGTCCCGGAGCCCACTCCTACGAGCAGTACTTC. Its translation: CASPGAHSYEQYF.

The rearrangement links TRBV14 to TRBJ2-7; 7 nucleotides agree with TRBD1. Unmatched junction bases numbered 11, after V lost 3 bases and J lost 0 bases. There are 17 residues in the CDR3. Germline-derived CDR1 and CDR2 are SGHDN and FVKESK. CDR3 sequence reads: CASSHKPDRARSYEQYF. The CDR3 DNA reads as TGTGCCAGCAGCCACAAACCCGACAGGGCCCGCTCCTACGAGCAGTACTTC.

Regarding this clonotype: This may be a read error, as it is one base from a much larger clone. V is TRBV10-3 and J is TRBJ1-2, with no clear D. Looked up from germline, CDR1 is ENHRY and CDR2 is SYGVKD. Trimming took off 5 bases at V and 8 bases at J, with 15 bases between the two ends. The CDR3 sequence is 13 residues long. CDR3 bases: TGTGCCATCAGTTACTCCGCCGGGAACGGCTACACCTTC. Translation gives CAISYSAGNGYTF.

This clonotype was detected only a few times. The chain carries TRBV6-1 and TRBJ2-7, with 9 bases matching TRBD1. The CDR3 length is 14 residues. Trimming removed 3 bases from V and 2 bases from J; junction bases left unmatched: 2. Germline-derived CDR1 and CDR2 are MNHNS and SASEGT. The CDR3 reads CASSEWTGAYEQYF. The CDR3 DNA is TGTGCCAGCAGTGAGTGGACAGGGGCCTACGAGCAGTACTTC.

The chain carries TRBV7-3 and TRBJ2-2, with 12 bases fitting TRBD1. With 8 bases clipped from V and 6 bases from J, the junction kept 7 bases outside the gene matches. The germline gives CDR1 SGHTA, CDR2 FQGTGA. The CDR3 is made up of 15 amino acids. CDR3 in DNA: TGTGCCAGCCGCCTGGGACAGGGGGCGGCCGGGGAGCTGTTTTTT. The encoded protein is CASRLGQGAAGELFF.

This clonotype turned up a few times. The CDR3: CASSQVPGQGVSQPQHF. Written as DNA, the CDR3 is TGCGCCAGCAGCCAGGTCCCCGGCCAGGGGGTGAGTCAGCCCCAGCATTTT. This chain links TRBV4-3 with TRBJ1-5; 7 bases map to TRBD1. The CDR3 length is 17 residues. CDR1 and CDR2 from the germline V gene are LGHNA and YSLEER. Trimming cost V 3 bases and J 6 bases; bases outside gene matches: 14.

About this clonotype itself: This may stem from a read error, because a much larger clone lies one nucleotide away. The V and J genes are TRBV9 and TRBJ1-6; D possibly corresponds to TRBD1 (5 bases). The germline V gene has CDR1 SGDLS and CDR2 YYNGEE. V shed 5 bases and J shed 7 bases, with 13 bases lying between them. This CDR3 has 14 amino acids. The CDR3 reads CASSRAGKNSPLHF. The CDR3 DNA reads TGTGCCAGCAGTCGGGCAGGGAAAAATTCACCCCTCCACTTT.